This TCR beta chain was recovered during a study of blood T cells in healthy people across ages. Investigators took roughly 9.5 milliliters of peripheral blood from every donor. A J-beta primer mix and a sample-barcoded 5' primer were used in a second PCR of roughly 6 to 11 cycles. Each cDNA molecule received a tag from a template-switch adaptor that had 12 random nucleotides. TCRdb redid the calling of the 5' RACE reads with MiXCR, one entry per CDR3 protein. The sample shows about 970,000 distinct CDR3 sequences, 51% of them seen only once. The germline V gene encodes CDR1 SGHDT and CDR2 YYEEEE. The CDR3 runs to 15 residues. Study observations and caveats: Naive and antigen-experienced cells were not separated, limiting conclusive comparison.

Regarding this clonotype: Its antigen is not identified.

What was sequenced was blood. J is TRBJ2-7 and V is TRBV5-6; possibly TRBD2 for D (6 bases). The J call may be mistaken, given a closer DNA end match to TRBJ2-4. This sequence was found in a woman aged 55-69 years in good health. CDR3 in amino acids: CASSPDGTPFSIQYF. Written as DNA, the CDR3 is TGTGCCAGCAGCCCGGACGGGACTCCTTTTAGCATTCAGTACTTC.